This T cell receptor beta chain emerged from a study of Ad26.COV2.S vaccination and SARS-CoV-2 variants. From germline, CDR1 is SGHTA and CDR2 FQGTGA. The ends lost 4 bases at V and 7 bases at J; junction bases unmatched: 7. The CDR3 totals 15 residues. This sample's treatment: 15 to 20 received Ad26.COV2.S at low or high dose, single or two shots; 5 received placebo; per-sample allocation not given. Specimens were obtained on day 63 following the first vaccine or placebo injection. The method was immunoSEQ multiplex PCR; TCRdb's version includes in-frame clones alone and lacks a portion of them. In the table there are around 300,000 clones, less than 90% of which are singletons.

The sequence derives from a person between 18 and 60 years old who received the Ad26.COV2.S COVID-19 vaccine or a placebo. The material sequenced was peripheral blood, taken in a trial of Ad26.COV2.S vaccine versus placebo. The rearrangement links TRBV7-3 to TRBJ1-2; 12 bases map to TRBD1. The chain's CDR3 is CASSSGTGGDGGYTF. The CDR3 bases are TGTGCCAGCAGCTCCGGGACAGGGGGCGACGGTGGCTACACCTTC.